The 8 T cell receptor beta chains below all came from one sample that was sequenced in a study of post-analysis software for immune sequencing data. Points from the study as a whole: Patients had higher frequencies than controls of about five TRBV segments, including TRBV5-6, TRBV5-1 and TRBV20-1.

Tagging with unique molecular identifiers was a feature of the TCR beta cDNA libraries. TCRdb recomputed calls from the PCR reads with MiXCR, one row per CDR3 protein. Here the sample spans about 820,000 distinct CDR3 sequences, about 50% being singletons. These receptors' targets are unknown. The sample comprised blood. The receptors originated from a girl aged 10-17 years with multiple sclerosis.

This clonotype was recorded a few times. The chain links TRBV29-1 to TRBJ1-2, with TRBD1 matching 10 bases. V shed 6 bases, J shed 1 base, and the junction held 5 bases outside the gene matches. Looked up from germline, CDR1 is SQVTM and CDR2 is ANQGSEA. There are 14 residues in the CDR3. The DNA of the CDR3 is TGCAGCGTCGACAGGGGGCCGTTTAACTATGGCTACACCTTC. Encoded protein: CSVDRGPFNYGYTF.

This clonotype was picked up a small number of times. The chain couples TRBV10-3 to TRBJ2-7; D gene unclear. The CDR3 is 12 amino acids. The V gene lost 6 bases and the J gene lost 1 base, with 7 bases spanning the gap. Germline CDR1 ENHRY, CDR2 SYGVKD. Written as DNA, the CDR3 is TGTGCCATCAGCAGAGGTTCCTACGAGCAGTACTTC. It encodes CAISRGSYEQYF.

This chain links TRBV27 with TRBJ2-5; D is possibly TRBD1 or TRBD2 (5 bases each). Germline V gives CDR1 MNHEY, CDR2 SMNVEV (reference sequence). The CDR3 has 14 residues. Trimming left V 6 bases short and J 5 bases short, with 16 bases between. CDR3 bases: TGTGCCAGCAGGTCTAGTGGGGGTCCGGAGACCCAGTACTTC. Protein: CASRSSGGPETQYF.

This clonotype came up a few times. The DNA is left out, because the CDR3 cannot be placed on it with certainty; the CDR3 is given as TCRdb lists it. The CDR3 sequence is CSVAPGTGFF. The rearrangement uses TRBV29-1 and TRBJ2-1; the D call TRBD1 from the table was never checked on the DNA. Germline V lookup: CDR1 SQVTM, CDR2 ANQGSEA. Both ends counted, the CDR3 spans 10 residues.

This clonotype was detected a few times. This sequence joins TRBV5-1 and TRBJ2-5; D remains ambiguous. The CDR3 is 13 residues long. Germline CDR1 SGHRS, CDR2 YFSETQ. V was pared by 7 bases and J by 1 base, with 11 bases between. This CDR3 reads CASRRTPQETQYF. The CDR3 nucleotides are TGCGCCAGCCGAAGGACCCCCCAAGAGACCCAGTACTTC.

The J gene is TRBJ2-5, the V gene TRBV7-2, with D possibly being TRBD2 (7 bases). The J call may be mistaken, given a closer DNA end match to TRBJ2-7. Germline V gene lookup returns CDR1 SGHTA and CDR2 FQGNSA. CDR3 length: 15 amino acids. The CDR3 DNA reads as TGTGCCAGCAGCTTAGGAGGGGGGGCCCCTCTCGAGCAGTACTTC. It is translated as CASSLGGGAPLEQYF.

A single count supports this clonotype. The V call is TRBV29-1, the J call TRBJ1-2, with D possibly matching TRBD1 (6 bases). Trimming left V 5 bases short and J 0 bases short, with 16 bases between. The CDR3 covers 15 residues. Germline loops: CDR1 SQVTM, CDR2 ANQGSEA. The CDR3 is CSVRGGQLTNYGYTF. Written as DNA, the CDR3 is TGCAGCGTTCGGGGAGGACAGCTTACTAACTATGGCTACACCTTC.

The chain combines TRBV6-5 with TRBJ2-3; a weak D match, TRBD1 (6 bases). The germline V gene encodes CDR1 MNHEY and CDR2 SVGAGI. Trimming took off 7 bases at V and 7 bases at J, with 9 bases between the two ends. CDR3 length equals 11 residues. The CDR3 DNA follows: TGTGCCAGCACTGGGGGCAATACGCAGTATTTT. The encoded protein is CASTGGNTQYF.